This TCR beta chain derives from a study of T cell repertoires in cytomegalovirus infection. Study-wide background: Used in the study were CMV epitopes, some recently identified and HLA-C-restricted, others well-studied and HLA-B-restricted. It can be stated that public TCR beta signatures indicated CMV infection as well as a matching HLA type.

The CDR3 runs to 14 residues. Germline V lookup: CDR1 MDHEN, CDR2 SYDVKM. The V and J ends lost 3 bases and 14 bases respectively, with 22 bases between them. Study-wide results and limits: It was HLA-C-restricted CMV-specific TCR beta clonotypes that dominated the response ex vivo.

Comments on this clonotype: Its antigen is still unknown.

TCRdb used MiXCR to reprocess the reads, holding one entry per CDR3 protein. The sample has 80,000 or so distinct CDR3 sequences, approximately 42% seen once; the top ten hold 85% to 95%. V usage is TRBV28 and J usage is TRBJ1-2, with D tentatively TRBD1 (6 bases). The source is a human donor in good health (CMV status not recorded). Some clones in this sample may be carry-over from other donors' samples. The sample consisted of CD8+ T cells from cultured PBMCs, taken from culture after CMV antigen stimulation. CDR3 region: CASSFAGNPGQGTF. CDR3 coding DNA: TGTGCCAGCAGTTTTGCAGGAAACCCGGGACAAGGAACCTTC.